This T cell receptor beta chain was sequenced for a study of esophageal squamous cell carcinoma under preoperative chemotherapy. On the study more broadly: Samples included peripheral blood T cells as well as tumor-infiltrating lymphocytes.

Germline V gene data show CDR1 as MGHRA and CDR2 as YSYEKL. The CDR3 is 16 residues long. V was cut by 4 bases and J by 5 bases, with 19 bases left in between. A single record per CDR3 protein comes from TCRdb applying MiXCR to the PCR reads. The sample yields roughly 32,000 distinct CDR3 sequences, roughly half seen once. Study-level points and caveats: After treatment, tumor-infiltrating lymphocytes apparently came partly from blood T cells. Tumor-infiltrating lymphocytes showed no significant post-chemotherapy TCR diversity increase, unlike peripheral T cells.

Specified time point: before preoperative PTX-NDP chemotherapy. Paclitaxel-nedaplatin chemotherapy was given to patients ahead of their surgery. This clonotype was found a few times. Its antigen is undetermined. Sample acquisition took place from a patient given preoperative chemotherapy. The clonotype originates from a human donor with esophageal squamous cell carcinoma. The donor label of this sample is uncertain. The rearrangement links TRBV4-1 to TRBJ2-3; maybe TRBD2 (6 bases). The CDR3, as DNA: TGCGCCAGCAGCCTCGGGAGTCCCGAGAACGGAGATACGCAGTATTTT. Translating it yields CASSLGSPENGDTQYF.